The source of this T cell receptor (beta chain) is a study of CD8 T cells in Susac syndrome. Overall study findings and caveats: As acknowledged by the study, its TCR sequencing and HLA analysis included a relatively small number of individuals.

In regard to this clonotype: Its antigen remains unknown.

Reverse transcription used about 0.5 to 1 ug RNA and random hexamers. With immunoSEQ multiplex PCR, TCR beta CDR3 was amplified across 54 Vbeta and 13 Jbeta. From the immunoSEQ multiplex PCR reads, TCRdb called clonotypes with MiXCR, one entry per CDR3 protein. The sample yields fewer than 100,000 distinct CDR3 sequences, around 90% seen once. Blood CD8+ and CD4+ T cells underwent high-throughput TCR beta sequencing. The TEMRA cells underwent FACS enrichment, while the CD8+ and CD4+ T cells underwent negative isolation. Trimming shortened V by 5 bases and J by 2 bases, and 15 bases separated the two germline ends. The CDR3 runs to 15 residues. Germline-derived CDR1 and CDR2 are SGHTA and FQGNSA.

The V gene is TRBV7-2, the J gene TRBJ2-5; D may correspond to TRBD1 or TRBD2 (6 bases each). The receptor comes from a human donor with multiple sclerosis. Sequenced input: CD8+ T cells from PBMCs. The CDR3 spells CASSEGGTGQETQYF. The CDR3, as DNA: TGTGCCAGCAGCGAAGGGGGGACTGGGCAAGAGACCCAGTACTTC. Combining the CDR3 with reference TRBV7-2 and TRBJ2-5 gives the whole variable domain GAGVSQSPSNKVTEKGKDVELRCDPISGHTALYWYRQSLGQGLEFLIYFQGNSAPDKSGLPSDRFSAERTGGSVSTLTIQRTQQEDSAVYLCASSEGGTGQETQYFGPGTRLLVL.